This T cell receptor beta chain was captured in a study of OX40 agonist ivuxolimab in advanced cancers. Baseline was the first blood sampling point, followed by cycle 4 day 1 and cycle 7 day 1. Sequencing was performed with immunoSEQ multiplex PCR; in TCRdb, only in-frame clones are kept and a portion is missing. The repertoire holds about 96,000 clones, with about 90% as singletons. Germline CDR1 LGHNA, CDR2 YSLEER. The V and J ends lost 0 bases and 8 bases, in that order; junction bases with no gene match: 8. The CDR3 sequence is 16 residues long. The receptor was isolated from an adult with an advanced solid tumor such as melanoma, head and neck, liver or kidney cancer. The gene calls are TRBV4-3 and TRBJ2-1; 9 positions agree with TRBD2. Source: CD4+ or CD8+ T cells sorted from blood, taken in a trial of the OX40 agonist ivuxolimab. The CDR3, as DNA: TGCGCCAGCAGCCAAGATAAAGTCAGACTAGCGGATGAGCAGTTCTTC. Translation: CASSQDKVRLADEQFF.